The clone carrying this T cell receptor (beta chain) was detected only a few times. Antigen specificity is unknown. Each subset's genomic DNA was shared equally among a number of immunoSEQ plates. The table came from immunoSEQ multiplex PCR; TCRdb's copy has only in-frame clones and leaves some out. The table has about 520,000 clones, approximately 94% seen once. Between the trimmed V and J ends, which lost 6 bases and 2 bases, there was a span of 8 bases. CDR1 MNHEY and CDR2 SVGAGI come from the germline V gene. The CDR3 length is 12 residues. The study enrolled healthy HIV-negative adults without recent acute infections or vaccinations as donors. This sample was taken from a study of shared clonotypes between healthy human individuals. Findings and caveats of the study: Sampling used blood alone; tissue repertoires probably differ. Non-shared clonotypes showed lower generation probabilities than clonotypes common to all four donors.

This TCR was sampled from a woman aged 25 to 45 in good health. The source material was naive CD4+ T cells sorted from blood. As for subset: CD45RA+ positively selected. This chain links TRBV6-5 with TRBJ2-7; D uncertain. Here the CDR3 reads CASSQNTYEQYF. In DNA, the CDR3 is TGTGCCAGCAGCCAGAATACCTACGAGCAGTACTTC.